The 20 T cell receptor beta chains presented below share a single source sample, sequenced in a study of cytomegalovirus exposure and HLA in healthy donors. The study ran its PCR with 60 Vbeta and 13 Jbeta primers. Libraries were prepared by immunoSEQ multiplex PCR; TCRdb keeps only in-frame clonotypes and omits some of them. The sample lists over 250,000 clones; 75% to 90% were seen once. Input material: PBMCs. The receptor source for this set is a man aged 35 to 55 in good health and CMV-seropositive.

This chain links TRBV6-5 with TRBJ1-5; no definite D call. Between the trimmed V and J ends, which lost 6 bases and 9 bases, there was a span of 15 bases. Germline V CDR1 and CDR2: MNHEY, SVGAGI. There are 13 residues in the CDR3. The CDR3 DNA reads TGTGCCAGCAGCCCCGCGTGGAGTCTGCCCCAGCATTTT. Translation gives CASSPAWSLPQHF.

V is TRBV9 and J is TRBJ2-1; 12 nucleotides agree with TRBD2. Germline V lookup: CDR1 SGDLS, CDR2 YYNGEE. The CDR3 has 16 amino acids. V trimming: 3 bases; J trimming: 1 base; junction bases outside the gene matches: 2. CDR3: CASSETSGRSYNEQFF. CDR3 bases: TGTGCCAGCAGCGAGACTAGCGGGAGATCCTACAATGAGCAGTTCTTC.

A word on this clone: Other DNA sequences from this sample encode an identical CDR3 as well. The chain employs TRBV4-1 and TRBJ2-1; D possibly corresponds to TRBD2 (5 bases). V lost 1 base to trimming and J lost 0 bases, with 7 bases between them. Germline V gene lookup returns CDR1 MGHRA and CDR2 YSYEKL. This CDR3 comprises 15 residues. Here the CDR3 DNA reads TGCGCCAGCAGCCAAGGTACTAGCTCCTACAATGAGCAGTTCTTC. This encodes CASSQGTSSYNEQFF.

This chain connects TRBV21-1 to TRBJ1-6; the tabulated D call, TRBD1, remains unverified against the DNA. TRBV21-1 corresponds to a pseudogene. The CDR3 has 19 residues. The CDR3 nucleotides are TGTGCCAGCAGCAAAGCGATAACAGGGACCAGCTCCTATAATTCACCCCTCCACTTT. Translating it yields CASSKAITGTSSYNSPLHF.

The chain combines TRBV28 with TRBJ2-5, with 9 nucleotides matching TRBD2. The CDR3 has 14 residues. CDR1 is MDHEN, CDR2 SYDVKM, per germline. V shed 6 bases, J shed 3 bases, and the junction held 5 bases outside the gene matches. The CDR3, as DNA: TGTGCCAGCAGCGGGGCGGGGGGGAAAGAGACCCAGTACTTC. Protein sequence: CASSGAGGKETQYF.

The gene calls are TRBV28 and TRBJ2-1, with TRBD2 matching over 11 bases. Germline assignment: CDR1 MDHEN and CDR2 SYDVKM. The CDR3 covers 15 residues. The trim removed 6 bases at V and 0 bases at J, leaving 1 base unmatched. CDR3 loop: CASRTSGSSYNEQFF. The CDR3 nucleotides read TGTGCCAGCAGAACTAGCGGGAGCTCCTACAATGAGCAGTTCTTC.

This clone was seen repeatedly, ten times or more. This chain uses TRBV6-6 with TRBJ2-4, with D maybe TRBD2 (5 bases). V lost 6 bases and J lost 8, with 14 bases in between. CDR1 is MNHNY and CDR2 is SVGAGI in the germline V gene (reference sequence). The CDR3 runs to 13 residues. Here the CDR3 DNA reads TGTGCCAGCAGCACCGATCTGGGAGACATTCAGTACTTC. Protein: CASSTDLGDIQYF.

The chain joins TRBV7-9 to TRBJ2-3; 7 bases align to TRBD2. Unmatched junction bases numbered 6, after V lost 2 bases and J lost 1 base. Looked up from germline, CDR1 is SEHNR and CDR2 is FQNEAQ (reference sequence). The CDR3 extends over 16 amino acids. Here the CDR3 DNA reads TGTGCCAGCAGCTTAAGGCGGGAGATGGGCACAGATACGCAGTATTTT. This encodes CASSLRREMGTDTQYF.

CDR3 nucleotides: TGTGCCAGCAGCGCGACTAGCGGGAAATACAATGAGCAGTTCTTC. Translating gives CASSATSGKYNEQFF. The V gene is TRBV28, the J gene TRBJ2-1; 11 bases are shared with TRBD2. From germline, CDR1 is MDHEN and CDR2 SYDVKM. The CDR3 contains 15 residues. V trimming: 6 bases; J trimming: 4 bases; junction bases outside the gene matches: 5.

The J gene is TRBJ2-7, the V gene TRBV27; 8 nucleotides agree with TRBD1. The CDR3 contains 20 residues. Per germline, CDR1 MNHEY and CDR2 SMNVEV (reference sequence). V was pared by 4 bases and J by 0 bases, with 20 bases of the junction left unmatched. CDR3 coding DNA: TGTGCCAGCAGTTCCCCCACTGGACAGGGAACTAGCCAAACCTCCTACGAGCAGTACTTC. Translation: CASSSPTGQGTSQTSYEQYF.

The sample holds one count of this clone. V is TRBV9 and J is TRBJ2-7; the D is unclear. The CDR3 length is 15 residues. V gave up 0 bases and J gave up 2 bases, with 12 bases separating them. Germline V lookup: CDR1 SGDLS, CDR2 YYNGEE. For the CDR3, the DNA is TGTGCCAGCAGCGTAGGTCAGGATAATACCTACGAGCAGTACTTC. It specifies CASSVGQDNTYEQYF.

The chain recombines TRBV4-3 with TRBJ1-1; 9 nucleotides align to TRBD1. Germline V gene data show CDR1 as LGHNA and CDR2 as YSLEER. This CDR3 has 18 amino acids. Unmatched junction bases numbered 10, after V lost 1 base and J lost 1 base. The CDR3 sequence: CASSQGLGTGFRNTEAFF. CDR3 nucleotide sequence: TGCGCCAGCAGCCAAGGCCTTGGGACAGGGTTTAGGAACACTGAAGCTTTCTTT.

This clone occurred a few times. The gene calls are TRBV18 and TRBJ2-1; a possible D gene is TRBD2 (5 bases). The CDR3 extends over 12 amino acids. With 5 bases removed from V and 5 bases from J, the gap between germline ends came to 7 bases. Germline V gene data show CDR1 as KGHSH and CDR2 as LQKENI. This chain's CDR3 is CASSTGDNEQFF. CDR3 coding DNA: TGTGCCAGCTCAACCGGGGACAATGAGCAGTTCTTC.

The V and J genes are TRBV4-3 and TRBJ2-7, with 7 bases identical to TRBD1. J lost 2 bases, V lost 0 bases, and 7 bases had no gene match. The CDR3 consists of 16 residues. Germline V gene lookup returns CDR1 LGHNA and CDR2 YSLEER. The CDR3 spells CASSQDSGQGAYEQYF. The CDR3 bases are TGCGCCAGCAGCCAAGATTCGGGGCAGGGGGCCTACGAGCAGTACTTC.

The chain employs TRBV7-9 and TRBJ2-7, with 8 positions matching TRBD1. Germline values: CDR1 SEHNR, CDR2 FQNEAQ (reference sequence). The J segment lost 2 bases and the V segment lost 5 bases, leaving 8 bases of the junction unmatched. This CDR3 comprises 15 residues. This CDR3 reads CASSPTWTGTYEQYF. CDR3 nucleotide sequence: TGTGCCAGCAGCCCGACCTGGACAGGGACCTACGAGCAGTACTTC.

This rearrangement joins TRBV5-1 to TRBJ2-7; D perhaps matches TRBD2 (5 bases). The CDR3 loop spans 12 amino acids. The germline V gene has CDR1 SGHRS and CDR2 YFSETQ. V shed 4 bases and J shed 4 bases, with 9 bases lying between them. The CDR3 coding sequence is TGCGCCAGCAGCCCGGGATCATACGAGCAGTACTTC. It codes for CASSPGSYEQYF.

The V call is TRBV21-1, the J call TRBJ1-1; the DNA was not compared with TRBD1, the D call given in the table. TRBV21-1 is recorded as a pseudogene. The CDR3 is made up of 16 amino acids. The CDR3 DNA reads TGTGCCAGCAGCAAATTTGTAACTTGCGGAGACAGTGAGGCTTTCTTT. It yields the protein CASSKFVTCGDSEAFF.

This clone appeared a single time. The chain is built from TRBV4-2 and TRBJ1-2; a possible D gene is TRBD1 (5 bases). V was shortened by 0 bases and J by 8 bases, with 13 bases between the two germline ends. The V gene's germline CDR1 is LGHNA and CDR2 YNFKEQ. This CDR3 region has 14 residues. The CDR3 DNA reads TGTGCCAGCAGCCAAGATCGGGCAGGGAGGGGCTACACCTTC. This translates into CASSQDRAGRGYTF.

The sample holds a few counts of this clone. This chain's CDR3 is CASSEGAGYATGELFF. In nucleotides, the CDR3 is TGTGCCAGCAGTGAAGGAGCGGGATATGCCACCGGGGAGCTGTTTTTT. This chain joins TRBV2 and TRBJ2-2; 7 bases align to TRBD2. Trimming cost V 1 base and J 4 bases; bases outside gene matches: 6. This CDR3 contains 16 residues. The germline CDR1 and CDR2 sequences are SNHLY and FYNNEI.

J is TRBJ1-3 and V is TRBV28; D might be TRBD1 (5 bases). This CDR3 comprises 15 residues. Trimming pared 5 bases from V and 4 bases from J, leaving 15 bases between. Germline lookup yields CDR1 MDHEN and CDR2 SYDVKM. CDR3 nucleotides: TGTGCCAGCAGTATCTTTGGGGGAGGCGGAAACACCATATATTTT. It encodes CASSIFGGGGNTIYF.